Reported below is one T cell receptor (beta chain). Germline values: CDR1 LNHNV, CDR2 YYDKDF (reference sequence). Unmatched junction bases numbered 10, after V lost 3 bases and J lost 1 base. The CDR3 covers 17 residues. The data are from a study of shared clonotypes between healthy human individuals. TCRdb's copy holds only in-frame clones and misses some; the assay was immunoSEQ multiplex PCR. The sample lists hundreds of thousands of clones, about 95% occurring once. In the naive CD8 group, cells lacked CD45RO and were positively selected for CCR7, so terminally differentiated effector memory CD45RA+ cells were left out.

The sequenced sample consisted of naive CD8+ T cells sorted from blood. The origin of this receptor is a woman aged 25 to 39 in good health. The V gene is TRBV15, the J gene TRBJ2-3; 7 bases are a match to TRBD1. CDR3 in amino acids: CATSSEQGMPGTDTQYF. Written as DNA, the CDR3 is TGTGCCACCAGCAGCGAACAGGGGATGCCTGGCACAGATACGCAGTATTTT.